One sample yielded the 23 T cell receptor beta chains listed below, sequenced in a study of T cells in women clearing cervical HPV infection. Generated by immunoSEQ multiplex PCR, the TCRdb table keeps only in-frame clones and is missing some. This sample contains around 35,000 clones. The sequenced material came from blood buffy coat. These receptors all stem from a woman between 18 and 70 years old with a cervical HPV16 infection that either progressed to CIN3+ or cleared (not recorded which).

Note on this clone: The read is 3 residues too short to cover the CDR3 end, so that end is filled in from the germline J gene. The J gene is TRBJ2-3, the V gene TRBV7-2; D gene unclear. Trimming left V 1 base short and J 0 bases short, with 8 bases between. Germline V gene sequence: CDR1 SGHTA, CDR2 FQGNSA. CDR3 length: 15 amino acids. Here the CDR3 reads CASSLGPKSTDTQYF. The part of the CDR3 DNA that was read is TGTGCCAGCAGCTTAGGTCCCAAAAGCACAGATACG. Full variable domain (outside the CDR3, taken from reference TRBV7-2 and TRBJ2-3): GAGVSQSPSNKVTEKGKDVELRCDPISGHTALYWYRQSLGQGLEFLIYFQGNSAPDKSGLPSDRFSAERTGGSVSTLTIQRTQQEDSAVYLCASSLGPKSTDTQYFGPGTRLTVL.

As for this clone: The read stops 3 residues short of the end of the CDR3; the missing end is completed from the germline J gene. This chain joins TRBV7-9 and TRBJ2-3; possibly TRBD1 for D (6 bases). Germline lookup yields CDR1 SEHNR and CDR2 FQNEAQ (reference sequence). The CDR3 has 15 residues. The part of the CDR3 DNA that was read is TGTGCCAGCAGCTTAGGGACAGCCTTCCGTGAGACG. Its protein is CASSLGTAFRET. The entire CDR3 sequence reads CASSLGTAFRETQYF.

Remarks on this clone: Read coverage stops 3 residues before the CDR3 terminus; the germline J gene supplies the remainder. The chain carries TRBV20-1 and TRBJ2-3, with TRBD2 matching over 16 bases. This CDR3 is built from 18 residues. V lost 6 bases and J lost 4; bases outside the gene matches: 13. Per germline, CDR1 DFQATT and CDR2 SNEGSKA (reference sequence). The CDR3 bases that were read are TGCAGTGCCCACCCGGGGGGGACTAGCGGGGGGGCCGCAGATACG. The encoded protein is CSAHPGGTSGGAADT. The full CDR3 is CSAHPGGTSGGAADTQYF.

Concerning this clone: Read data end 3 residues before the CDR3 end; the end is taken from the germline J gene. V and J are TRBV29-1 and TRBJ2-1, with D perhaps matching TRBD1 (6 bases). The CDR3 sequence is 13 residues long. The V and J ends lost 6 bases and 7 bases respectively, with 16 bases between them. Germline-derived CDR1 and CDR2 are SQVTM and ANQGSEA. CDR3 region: CSVLSGTTNEQFF. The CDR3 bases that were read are TGCAGCGTCCTCTCCGGGACAACGAATGAG.

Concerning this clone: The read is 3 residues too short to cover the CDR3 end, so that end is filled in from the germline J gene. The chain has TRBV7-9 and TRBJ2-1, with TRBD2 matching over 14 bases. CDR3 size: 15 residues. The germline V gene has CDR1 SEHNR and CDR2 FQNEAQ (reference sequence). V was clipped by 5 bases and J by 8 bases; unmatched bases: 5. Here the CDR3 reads CASSAGLAGADEQFF. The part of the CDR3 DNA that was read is TGTGCCAGCAGCGCGGGACTAGCGGGGGCCGATGAG.

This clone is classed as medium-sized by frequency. CDR3 DNA, as far as it was read: TGTGCCAGTAGTATTTCCCACAAGAGCTCTGGGGCCAACGTC. Translated, it gives CASSISHKSSGANV. The entire CDR3 protein reads CASSISHKSSGANVLTF. This rearrangement joins TRBV19 to TRBJ2-6; D gene unclear. The CDR3 extends 3 residues past the end of the read, so its final part is completed from the germline J gene. The germline V gene encodes CDR1 LNHDA and CDR2 SQIVND (reference sequence). Trimming shortened V by 3 bases and J by 0 bases, and 12 bases separated the two germline ends. The CDR3 sequence is 17 residues long.

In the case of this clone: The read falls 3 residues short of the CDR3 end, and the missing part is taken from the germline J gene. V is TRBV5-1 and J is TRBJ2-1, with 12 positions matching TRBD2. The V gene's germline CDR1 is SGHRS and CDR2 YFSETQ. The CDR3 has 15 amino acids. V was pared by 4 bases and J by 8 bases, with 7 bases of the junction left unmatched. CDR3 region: CASSRGLAGIDEQFF. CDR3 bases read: TGCGCCAGCAGCAGAGGACTAGCGGGGATAGATGAG.

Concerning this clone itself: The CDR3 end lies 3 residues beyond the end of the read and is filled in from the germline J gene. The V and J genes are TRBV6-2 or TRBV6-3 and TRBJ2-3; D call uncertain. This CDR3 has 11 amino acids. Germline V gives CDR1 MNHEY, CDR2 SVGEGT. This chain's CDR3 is CASTKKGTQYF. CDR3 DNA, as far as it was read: TGTGCCAGCACCAAAAAAGGGACG.

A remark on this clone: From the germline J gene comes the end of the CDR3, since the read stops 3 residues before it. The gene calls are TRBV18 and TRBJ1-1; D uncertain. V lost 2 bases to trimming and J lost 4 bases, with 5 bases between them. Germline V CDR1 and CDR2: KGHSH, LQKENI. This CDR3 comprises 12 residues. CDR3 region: CASSPYSTEAFF. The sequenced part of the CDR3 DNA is TGTGCCAGCTCACCATATTCCACTGAA.

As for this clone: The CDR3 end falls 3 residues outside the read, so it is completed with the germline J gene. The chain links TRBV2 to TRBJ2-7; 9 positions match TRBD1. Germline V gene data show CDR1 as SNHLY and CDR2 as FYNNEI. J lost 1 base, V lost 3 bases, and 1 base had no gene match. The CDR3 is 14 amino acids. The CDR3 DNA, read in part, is TGTGCCAGCAGTGAGGACAGGGGTTCCTACGAG. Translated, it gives CASSEDRGSYE. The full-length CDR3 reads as CASSEDRGSYEQYF.

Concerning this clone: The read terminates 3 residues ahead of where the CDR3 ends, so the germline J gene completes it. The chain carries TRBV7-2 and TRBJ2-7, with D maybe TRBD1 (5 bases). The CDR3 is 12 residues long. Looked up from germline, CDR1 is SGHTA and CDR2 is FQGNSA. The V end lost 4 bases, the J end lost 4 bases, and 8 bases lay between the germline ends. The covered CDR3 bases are TGTGCCAGCAGCTCCGCAGGGTACGAG. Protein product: CASSSAGYE. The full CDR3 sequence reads CASSSAGYEQYF.

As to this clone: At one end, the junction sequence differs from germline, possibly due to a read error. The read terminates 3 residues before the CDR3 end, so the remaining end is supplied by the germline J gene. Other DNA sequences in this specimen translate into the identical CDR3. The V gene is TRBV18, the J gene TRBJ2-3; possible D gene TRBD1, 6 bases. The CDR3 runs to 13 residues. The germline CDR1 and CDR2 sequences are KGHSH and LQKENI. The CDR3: CASSPDSTNTQYF. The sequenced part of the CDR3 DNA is TGTGCCAGCTCACCGGACAGCACAAATACG.

Partial CDR3 DNA: TGCAGTGCTAGAGCCGCGACTAGCTCTTCCTACGAG. Its protein is CSARAATSSSYE. The entire CDR3 protein is CSARAATSSSYEQYF. This chain connects TRBV20-1 to TRBJ2-7, with 7 bases lining up with TRBD2. The CDR3 end lies 3 residues beyond the end of the read and is filled in from the germline J gene. J was trimmed by 1 base and V by 1 base; bases with no gene match: 7. Germline V gene data show CDR1 as DFQATT and CDR2 as SNEGSKA (reference sequence). The CDR3 length is 15 residues.

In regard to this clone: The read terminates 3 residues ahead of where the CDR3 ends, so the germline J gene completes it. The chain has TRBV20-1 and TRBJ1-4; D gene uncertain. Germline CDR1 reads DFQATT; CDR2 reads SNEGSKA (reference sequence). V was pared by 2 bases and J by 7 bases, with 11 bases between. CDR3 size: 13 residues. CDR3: CSARYTVGEKLFF. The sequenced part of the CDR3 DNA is TGCAGTGCTAGATATACAGTCGGTGAAAAA.

The sequenced part of the CDR3 DNA is TGTGCCAGCAGCTTAGTCTTGGATACG. Protein sequence: CASSLVLDT. The full CDR3 protein reads CASSLVLDTQYF. V gene TRBV11-2 combines with J gene TRBJ2-3; unclear D gene. The CDR3 end falls 3 residues outside the read, so it is completed with the germline J gene. The CDR3 is 12 residues long. V was cut by 1 base and J by 6 bases, with 5 bases left in between. Germline lookup yields CDR1 SGHAT and CDR2 FQNNGV.

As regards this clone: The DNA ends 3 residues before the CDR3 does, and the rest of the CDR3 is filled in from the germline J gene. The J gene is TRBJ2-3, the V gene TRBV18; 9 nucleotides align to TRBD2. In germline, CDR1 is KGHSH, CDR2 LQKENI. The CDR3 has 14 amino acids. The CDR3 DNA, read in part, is TGTGCCAGCTCACCTAGCGGGGGTGGAGAGACG. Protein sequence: CASSPSGGGET. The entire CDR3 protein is CASSPSGGGETQYF.

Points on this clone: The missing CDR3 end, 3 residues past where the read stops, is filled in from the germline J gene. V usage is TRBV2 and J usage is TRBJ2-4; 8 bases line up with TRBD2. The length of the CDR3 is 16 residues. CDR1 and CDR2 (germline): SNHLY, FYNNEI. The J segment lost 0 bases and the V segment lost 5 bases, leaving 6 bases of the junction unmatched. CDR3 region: CASSNQAGVAKNIQYF. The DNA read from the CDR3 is TGTGCCAGCAGTAATCAAGCGGGGGTAGCCAAAAACATT.

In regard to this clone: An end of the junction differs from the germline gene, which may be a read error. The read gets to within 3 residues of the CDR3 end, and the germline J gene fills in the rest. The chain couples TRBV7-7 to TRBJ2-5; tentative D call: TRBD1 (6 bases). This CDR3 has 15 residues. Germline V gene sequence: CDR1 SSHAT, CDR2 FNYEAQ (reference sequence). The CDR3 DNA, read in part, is TGTGCTAGCAGCCCCCGCTCGACAGGTCAAGAGACC. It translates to CASSPRSTGQET. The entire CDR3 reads CASSPRSTGQETQYF.

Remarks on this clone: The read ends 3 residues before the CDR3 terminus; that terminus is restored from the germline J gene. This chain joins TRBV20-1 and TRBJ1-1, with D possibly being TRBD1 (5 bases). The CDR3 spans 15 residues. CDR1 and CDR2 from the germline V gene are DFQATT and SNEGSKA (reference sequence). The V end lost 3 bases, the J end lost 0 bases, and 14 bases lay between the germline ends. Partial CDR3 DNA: TGCAGTGCTAGCCGTTGGATAGGGGTGAACACTGAA. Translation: CSASRWIGVNTE. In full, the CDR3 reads CSASRWIGVNTEAFF.

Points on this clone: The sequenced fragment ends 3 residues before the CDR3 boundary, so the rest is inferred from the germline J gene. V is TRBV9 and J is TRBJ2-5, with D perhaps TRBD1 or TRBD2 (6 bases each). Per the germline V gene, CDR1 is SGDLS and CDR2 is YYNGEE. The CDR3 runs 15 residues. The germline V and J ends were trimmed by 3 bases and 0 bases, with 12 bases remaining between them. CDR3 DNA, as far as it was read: TGTGCCAGCAGCGATCGCGGGACATACCAAGAGACC. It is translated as CASSDRGTYQET. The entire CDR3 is CASSDRGTYQETQYF.

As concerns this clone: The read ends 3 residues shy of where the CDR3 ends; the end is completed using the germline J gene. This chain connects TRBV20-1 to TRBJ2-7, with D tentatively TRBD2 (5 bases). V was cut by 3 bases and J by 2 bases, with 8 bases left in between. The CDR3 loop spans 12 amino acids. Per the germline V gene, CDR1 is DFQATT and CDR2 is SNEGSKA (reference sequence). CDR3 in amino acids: CSASGDTYEQYF. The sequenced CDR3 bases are TGCAGTGCTAGCGGGGATACCTACGAG.

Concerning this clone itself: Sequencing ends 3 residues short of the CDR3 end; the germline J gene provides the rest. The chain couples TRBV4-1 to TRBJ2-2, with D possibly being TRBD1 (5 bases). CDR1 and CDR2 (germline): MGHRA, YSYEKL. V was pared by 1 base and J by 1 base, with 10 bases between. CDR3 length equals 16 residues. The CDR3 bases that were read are TGCGCCAGCAGCCAAGGGCACAGGAGGAACACCGGGGAG. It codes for CASSQGHRRNTGE. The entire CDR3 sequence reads CASSQGHRRNTGELFF.

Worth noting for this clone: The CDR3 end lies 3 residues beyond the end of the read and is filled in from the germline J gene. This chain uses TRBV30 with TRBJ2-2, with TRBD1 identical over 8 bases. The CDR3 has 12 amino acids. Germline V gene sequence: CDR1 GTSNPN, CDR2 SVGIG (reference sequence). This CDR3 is CAWSSTGGGLFF. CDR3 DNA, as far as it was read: TGTGCCTGGAGTTCAACAGGGGGTGGG.